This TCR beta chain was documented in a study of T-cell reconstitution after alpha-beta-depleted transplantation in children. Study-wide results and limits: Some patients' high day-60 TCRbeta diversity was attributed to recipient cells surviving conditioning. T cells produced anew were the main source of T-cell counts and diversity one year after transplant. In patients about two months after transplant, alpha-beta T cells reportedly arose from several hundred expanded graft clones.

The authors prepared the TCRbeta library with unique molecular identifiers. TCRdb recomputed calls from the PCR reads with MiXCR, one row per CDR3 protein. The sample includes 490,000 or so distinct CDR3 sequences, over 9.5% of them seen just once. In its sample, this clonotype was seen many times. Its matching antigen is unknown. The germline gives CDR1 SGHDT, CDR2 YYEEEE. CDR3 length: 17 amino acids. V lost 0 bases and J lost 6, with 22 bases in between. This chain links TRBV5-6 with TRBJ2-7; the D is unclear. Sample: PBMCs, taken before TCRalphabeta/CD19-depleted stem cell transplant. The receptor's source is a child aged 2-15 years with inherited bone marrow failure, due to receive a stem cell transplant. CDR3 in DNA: TGTGCCAGCAGCTTGGCAAGGACGGCGGCCGGCTCTGGCGAGCAGTACTTC. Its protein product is CASSLARTAAGSGEQYF.